A selection of T cell receptor beta chains follows, all from one sample in a study of T cells in Graves' hyperthyroidism and ophthalmopathy. One entry per CDR3 protein results from TCRdb running MiXCR on the multiplex PCR reads. Of about 840,000 distinct CDR3 sequences detected, roughly 40% appear once; the ten largest clones hold 7.5% to 9.5%. Sequences were obtained from blood. The receptors come from a young man with Graves' hyperthyroidism. Each CDR3 is given with its conserved first and last residue. D genes are given only for firm matches. The size field is filled for only some rows; it gives once, few, many or a size class.

d_call	v_call	clone_size	j_call	cdr3_nt	cdr3_aa
NA	TRBV7-9	many	TRBJ1-1	TGTGCCAGCAGCTTACTAGGACAGAAGAGCACTGAAGCTTTCTTT	CASSLLGQKSTEAFF
NA	TRBV19	many	TRBJ1-5	TGTGCCAGTAGCCCAAACCGTCAGTTCCATCAGCCCCAGCATTTT	CASSPNRQFHQPQHF
NA	TRBV12-3/TRBV12-4	NA	TRBJ2-2	TGTGCCAGCAGTCACACAGATTCTGGGGAGCTGTTTTTT	CASSHTDSGELFF
NA	TRBV20-1	NA	TRBJ1-1	TGCAGTGCCCTTATCGGAACTGAAGCTTTCTTT	CSALIGTEAFF
TRBD1	TRBV6-1	few	TRBJ2-2	TGTGCCAGCACCCCACAACCGGGACAGGGGTTCACCGGGGAGCTGTTTTTT	CASTPQPGQGFTGELFF
TRBD1	TRBV19	few	TRBJ2-5	TGTGCCAGTAGTTCGGACAGGGGGCCGACCCAGTACTTC	CASSSDRGPTQYF
NA	TRBV7-9	NA	TRBJ2-5	TGTGCCAGCAGCTTGGATTATAGGGAGACCCAGTACTTC	CASSLDYRETQYF
NA	TRBV25-1	many	TRBJ1-4	TGTGCCAGCAGGAACACGGTGGGGGCGGGAGAAGAAAAACTGTTTTTT	CASRNTVGAGEEKLFF
NA	TRBV9	few	TRBJ2-2	TGTGCCAGCAGCGTGAACCGGGGCTCCGGGGAGCTGTTTTTT	CASSVNRGSGELFF
NA	TRBV29-1	many	TRBJ1-5	TGCAGCGCTGCGGAGAATAGCAATCAGCCCCAGCATTTT	CSAAENSNQPQHF
NA	TRBV10-3	NA	TRBJ1-5	TGTGCCACCGGAAGTAGGGGCAATCAGCCCCAGCATTTT	CATGSRGNQPQHF
NA	TRBV2	NA	TRBJ1-3	TGTGCCAGCAATGAACGGGGGATGGACACCATATATTTT	CASNERGMDTIYF
NA	TRBV7-9	many	TRBJ2-7	TGTGCCAGCAGCTTAGAGAACCGGGCCTACGAGCAGTACTTC	CASSLENRAYEQYF
NA	TRBV12-3/TRBV12-4	NA	TRBJ2-5	TGTGCCAGCGGGGCAGGGTTCGAGACCCAGTACTTC	CASGAGFETQYF
NA	TRBV2	once	TRBJ1-2	TGTGCCAGCGAGGGGACTGGCTACACCTTC	CASEGTGYTF
NA	TRBV10-3	few	TRBJ1-1	TGTGCCAGCAGGAGCAGGGACGGGCGGGGCACTGAAGCTTTCTTT	CASRSRDGRGTEAFF
NA	TRBV9	NA	TRBJ2-5	TGTGCCAGCAGTGAATCTGTAGGGGTTCCGGGGGCGACCCAGTACTTC	CASSESVGVPGATQYF
NA	TRBV2	many	TRBJ1-5	TGTGCCAGTTTGGGGTCTAGTCAGCCCCAGCATTTT	CASLGSSQPQHF
NA	TRBV15	NA	TRBJ2-7	TGTGCCACCAGCAGATACAGGGGGGGCAACGAGCAGTACTTC	CATSRYRGGNEQYF
NA	TRBV7-3	NA	TRBJ2-6	TGTGCCAGCAGCTTATGGGGGGCCCTCTCTGGGGCCAACGTCCTGACTTTC	CASSLWGALSGANVLTF
TRBD1	TRBV12-3/TRBV12-4	NA	TRBJ2-7	TGTGCCAGCAGTGGCGGACAGGAAAACCCCTACGAGCAGTACTTC	CASSGGQENPYEQYF
NA	TRBV4-1	few	TRBJ2-7	TGCGCCAGCAGCCAACTTGACAGTACCTACGAGCAGTACTTC	CASSQLDSTYEQYF
TRBD1	TRBV6-6	many	TRBJ1-2	TGTGCCAGCAGCACCGCTGGAGGACAGGGGGCCTCGGGCTACACCTTC	CASSTAGGQGASGYTF
NA	TRBV7-9	NA	TRBJ2-7	TGTGCCAGCCCCGGGACCGTGAACACCGGGATAGGAGAGCAGTACTTC	CASPGTVNTGIGEQYF
NA	TRBV20-1	NA	TRBJ2-7	TGCAGTGCTGAGGAGGCGGGAATAAGCTCCTACGAGCAGTACTTC	CSAEEAGISSYEQYF
TRBD1	TRBV7-2	NA	TRBJ1-4	TGTGCCAGCAGCTTATCTGCTGGGACAGGGCAATCAAAACTGTTTTTT	CASSLSAGTGQSKLFF
NA	TRBV4-3	few	TRBJ1-1	TGCGCCAGCAGCCAAGGGGTAGCTCCAGAAGCTTTCTTT	CASSQGVAPEAFF
TRBD2	TRBV20-1	few	TRBJ2-5	TGCAGTGCTAGCCCCCTAGCGGGTAGAACCCAACAAGAGACCCAGTACTTC	CSASPLAGRTQQETQYF